This T cell receptor (beta chain) was sequenced in a study of T cell changes during pregnancy in multiple sclerosis. There are 14 residues in the CDR3. The germline V gene has CDR1 SNHLY and CDR2 FYNNEI. J was trimmed by 4 bases and V by 5 bases; bases with no gene match: 6. The assay was immunoSEQ multiplex PCR, and TCRdb's table has in-frame clones only and misses some. In the table there are 65,000 to 95,000 clones, roughly 91% of which are singletons. This specimen consisted of peripheral blood, obtained after pregnancy. The chain links TRBV2 to TRBJ2-7; TRBD2 matches at 9 bases. This receptor was identified in a female donor in good health, enrolled as a control in a pregnancy study. CDR3 sequence (DNA): TGTGCCAGCAGTAGAAGCGGGAGGATATACGAGCAGTACTTC. Translated: CASSRSGRIYEQYF.